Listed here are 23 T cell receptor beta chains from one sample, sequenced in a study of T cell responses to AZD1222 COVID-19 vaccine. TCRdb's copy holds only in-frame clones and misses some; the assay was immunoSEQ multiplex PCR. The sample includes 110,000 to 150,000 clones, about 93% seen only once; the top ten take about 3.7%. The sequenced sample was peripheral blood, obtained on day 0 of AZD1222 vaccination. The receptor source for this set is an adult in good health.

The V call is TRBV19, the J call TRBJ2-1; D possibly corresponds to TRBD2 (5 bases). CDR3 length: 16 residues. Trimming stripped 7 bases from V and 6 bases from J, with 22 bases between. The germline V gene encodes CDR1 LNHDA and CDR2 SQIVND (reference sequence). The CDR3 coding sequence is TGTGCCAGTACCCCTCCGGGGAAGGTCGGAATCAATGAGCAGTTCTTC. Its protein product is CASTPPGKVGINEQFF.

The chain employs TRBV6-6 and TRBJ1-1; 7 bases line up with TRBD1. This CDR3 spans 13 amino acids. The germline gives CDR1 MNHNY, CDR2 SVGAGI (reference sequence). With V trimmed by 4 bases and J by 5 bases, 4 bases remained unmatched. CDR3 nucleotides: TGTGCCAGCAGTTGGACAGGTAGGACTGAAGCTTTCTTT. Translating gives CASSWTGRTEAFF.

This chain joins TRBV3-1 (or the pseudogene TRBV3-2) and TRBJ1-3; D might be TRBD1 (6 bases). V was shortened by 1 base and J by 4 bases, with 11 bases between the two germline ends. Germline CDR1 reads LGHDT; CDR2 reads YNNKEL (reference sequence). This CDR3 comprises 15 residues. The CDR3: CASSQARGGGNTIYF. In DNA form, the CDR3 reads TGTGCCAGCAGCCAAGCTCGTGGGGGCGGAAACACCATATATTTT.

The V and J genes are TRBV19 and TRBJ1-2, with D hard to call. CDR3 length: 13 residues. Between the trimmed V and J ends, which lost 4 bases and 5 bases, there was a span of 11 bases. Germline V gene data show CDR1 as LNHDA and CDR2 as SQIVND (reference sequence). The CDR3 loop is CASSSPGPYGYTF. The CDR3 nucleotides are TGTGCCAGTAGTAGTCCGGGTCCATATGGCTACACCTTC.

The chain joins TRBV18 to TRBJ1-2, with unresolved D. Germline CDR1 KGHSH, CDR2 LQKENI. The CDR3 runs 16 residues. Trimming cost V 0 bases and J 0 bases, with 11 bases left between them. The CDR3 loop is CASSPPTPSANYGYTF. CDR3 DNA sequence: TGTGCCAGCTCACCACCGACTCCCTCCGCTAACTATGGCTACACCTTC.

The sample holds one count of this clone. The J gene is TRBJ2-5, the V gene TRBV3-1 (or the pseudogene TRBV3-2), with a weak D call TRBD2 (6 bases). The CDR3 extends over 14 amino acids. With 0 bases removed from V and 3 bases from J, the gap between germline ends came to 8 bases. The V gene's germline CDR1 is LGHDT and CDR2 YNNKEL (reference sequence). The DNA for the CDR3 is TGTGCCAGCAGCCAAGATCTAGCGAAAGAGACCCAGTACTTC. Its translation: CASSQDLAKETQYF.

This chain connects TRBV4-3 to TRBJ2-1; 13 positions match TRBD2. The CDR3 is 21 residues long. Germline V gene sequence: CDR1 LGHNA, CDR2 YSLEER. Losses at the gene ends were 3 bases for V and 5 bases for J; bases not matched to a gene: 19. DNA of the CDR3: TGCGCCAGCAGCCATTCCGGACTAGCGGGAGCGGTTGGGGTCCCCCACAATGAGCAGTTCTTC. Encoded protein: CASSHSGLAGAVGVPHNEQFF.

The CDR3 here is CASSEDWAGRDTIYF. The CDR3 DNA follows: TGTGCCAGCAGTGAGGATTGGGCAGGGAGAGACACCATATATTTT. The chain is built from TRBV6-1 and TRBJ1-3; tentatively, D is TRBD1 (5 bases). Germline CDR1 MNHNS, CDR2 SASEGT. Trimming removed 3 bases at V and 8 bases at J, with 17 bases between. This CDR3 is 15 amino acids long.

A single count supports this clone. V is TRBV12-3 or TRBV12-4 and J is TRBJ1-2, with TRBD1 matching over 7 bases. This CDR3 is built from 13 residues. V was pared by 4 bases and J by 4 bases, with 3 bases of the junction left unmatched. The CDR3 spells CASSSGTVYGYTF. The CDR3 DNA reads TGTGCCAGCAGTTCCGGGACAGTCTATGGCTACACCTTC.

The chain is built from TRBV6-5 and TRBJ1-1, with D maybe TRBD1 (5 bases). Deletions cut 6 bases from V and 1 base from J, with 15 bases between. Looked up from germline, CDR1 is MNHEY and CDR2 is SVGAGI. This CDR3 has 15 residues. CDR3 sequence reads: CASRPAGDRNTEAFF. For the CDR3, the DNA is TGTGCCAGCAGGCCCGCTGGGGACCGGAACACTGAAGCTTTCTTT.

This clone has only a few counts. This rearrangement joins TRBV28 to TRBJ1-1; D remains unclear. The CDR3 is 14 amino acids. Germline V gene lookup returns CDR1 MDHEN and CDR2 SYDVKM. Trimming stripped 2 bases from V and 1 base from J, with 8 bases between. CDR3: CASSLTKANTEAFF. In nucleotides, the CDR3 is TGTGCCAGCAGTTTAACTAAAGCGAACACTGAAGCTTTCTTT.

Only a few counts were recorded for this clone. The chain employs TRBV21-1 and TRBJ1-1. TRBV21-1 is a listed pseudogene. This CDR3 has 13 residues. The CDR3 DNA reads TGTGCCAGCATTACTGTGGGGGTCACTGAAGCTTTCTTT. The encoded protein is CASITVGVTEAFF.

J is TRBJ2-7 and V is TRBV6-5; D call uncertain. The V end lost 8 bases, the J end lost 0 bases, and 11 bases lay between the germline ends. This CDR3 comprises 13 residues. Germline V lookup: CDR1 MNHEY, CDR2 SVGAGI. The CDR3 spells CASSPAHSYEQYF. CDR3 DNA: TGTGCCAGCTCCCCCGCTCACTCCTACGAGCAGTACTTC.

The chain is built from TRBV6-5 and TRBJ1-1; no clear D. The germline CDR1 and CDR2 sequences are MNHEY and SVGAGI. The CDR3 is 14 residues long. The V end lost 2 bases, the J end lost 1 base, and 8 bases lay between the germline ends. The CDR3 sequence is CASSYTASNTEAFF. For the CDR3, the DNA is TGTGCCAGCAGTTACACGGCTTCGAACACTGAAGCTTTCTTT.

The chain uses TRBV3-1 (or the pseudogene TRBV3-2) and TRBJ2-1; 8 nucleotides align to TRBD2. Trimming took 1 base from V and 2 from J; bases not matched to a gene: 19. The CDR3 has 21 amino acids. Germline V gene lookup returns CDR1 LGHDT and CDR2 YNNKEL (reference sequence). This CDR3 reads CASSQGKSSFSGAAPYNEQFF. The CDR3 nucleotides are TGTGCCAGCAGCCAAGGCAAATCGAGCTTTAGCGGGGCCGCCCCCTACAATGAGCAGTTCTTC.

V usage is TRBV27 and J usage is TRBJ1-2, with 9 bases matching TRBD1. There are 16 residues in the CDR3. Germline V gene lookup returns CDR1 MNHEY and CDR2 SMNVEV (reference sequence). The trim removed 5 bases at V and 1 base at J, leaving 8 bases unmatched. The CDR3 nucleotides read TGTGCCAGCAGTACGGCGAGACAGGGGGGTAACTATGGCTACACCTTC. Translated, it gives CASSTARQGGNYGYTF.

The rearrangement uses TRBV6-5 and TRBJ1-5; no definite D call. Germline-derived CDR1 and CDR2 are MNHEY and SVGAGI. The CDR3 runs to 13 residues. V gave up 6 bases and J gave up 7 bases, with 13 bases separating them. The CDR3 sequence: CASRRGSRQPQHF. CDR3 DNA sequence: TGTGCCAGCAGGAGAGGGAGTCGGCAGCCCCAGCATTTT.

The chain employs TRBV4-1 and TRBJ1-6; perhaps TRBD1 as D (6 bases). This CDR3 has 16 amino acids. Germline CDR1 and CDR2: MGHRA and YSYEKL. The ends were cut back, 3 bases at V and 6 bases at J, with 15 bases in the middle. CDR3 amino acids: CASSQHREGSNSPLHF. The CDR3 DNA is TGCGCCAGCAGCCAGCACAGGGAGGGTAGTAATTCACCCCTCCACTTT.

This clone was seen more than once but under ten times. The CDR3 DNA reads as TGTGCCAGCAGTGATGGGGCATCAAGCACAGATACGCAGTATTTT. It codes for CASSDGASSTDTQYF. The chain is built from TRBV28 and TRBJ2-3; weak D call: TRBD1 (5 bases). This CDR3 comprises 15 residues. V shed 5 bases and J shed 0 bases, with 12 bases lying between them. Germline values: CDR1 MDHEN, CDR2 SYDVKM. Drawing the rest from reference TRBV28 and TRBJ2-3, the complete variable domain is DVKVTQSSRYLVKRTGEKVFLECVQDMDHENMFWYRQDPGLGLRLIYFSYDVKMKEKGDIPEGYSVSREKKERFSLILESASTNQTSMYLCASSDGASSTDTQYFGPGTRLTVL.

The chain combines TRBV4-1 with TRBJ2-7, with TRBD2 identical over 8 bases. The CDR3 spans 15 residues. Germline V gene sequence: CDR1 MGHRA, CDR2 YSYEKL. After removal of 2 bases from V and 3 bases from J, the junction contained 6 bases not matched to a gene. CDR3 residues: CASSQMAGGSYEQYF. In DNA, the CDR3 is TGCGCCAGCAGCCAAATGGCGGGGGGTAGCTACGAGCAGTACTTC.

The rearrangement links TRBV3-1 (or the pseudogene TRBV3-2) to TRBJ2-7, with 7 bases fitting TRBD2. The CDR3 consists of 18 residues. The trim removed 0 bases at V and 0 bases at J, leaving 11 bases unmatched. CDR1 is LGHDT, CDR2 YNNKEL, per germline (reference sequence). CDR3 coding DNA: TGTGCCAGCAGCCAAGAGTCCGGGCTGGCGGGAGTCTCCTACGAGCAGTACTTC. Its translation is CASSQESGLAGVSYEQYF.

The CDR3 sequence: CASRGPIVETQYF. The CDR3 DNA reads as TGTGCCAGCAGGGGGCCAATAGTGGAGACCCAGTACTTC. The chain has TRBV28 and TRBJ2-5; perhaps TRBD1 as D (5 bases). The CDR3 loop spans 13 amino acids. V lost 6 bases, J lost 5 bases, and 13 bases lay in between. The germline V gene encodes CDR1 MDHEN and CDR2 SYDVKM.

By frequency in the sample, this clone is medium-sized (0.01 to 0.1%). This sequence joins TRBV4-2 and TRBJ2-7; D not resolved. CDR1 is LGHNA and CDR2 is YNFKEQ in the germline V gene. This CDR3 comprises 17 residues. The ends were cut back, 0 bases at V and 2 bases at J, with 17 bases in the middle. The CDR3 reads CASSQESLGSGTYEQYF. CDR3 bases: TGTGCCAGCAGCCAAGAGAGCCTAGGAAGTGGCACCTACGAGCAGTACTTC.